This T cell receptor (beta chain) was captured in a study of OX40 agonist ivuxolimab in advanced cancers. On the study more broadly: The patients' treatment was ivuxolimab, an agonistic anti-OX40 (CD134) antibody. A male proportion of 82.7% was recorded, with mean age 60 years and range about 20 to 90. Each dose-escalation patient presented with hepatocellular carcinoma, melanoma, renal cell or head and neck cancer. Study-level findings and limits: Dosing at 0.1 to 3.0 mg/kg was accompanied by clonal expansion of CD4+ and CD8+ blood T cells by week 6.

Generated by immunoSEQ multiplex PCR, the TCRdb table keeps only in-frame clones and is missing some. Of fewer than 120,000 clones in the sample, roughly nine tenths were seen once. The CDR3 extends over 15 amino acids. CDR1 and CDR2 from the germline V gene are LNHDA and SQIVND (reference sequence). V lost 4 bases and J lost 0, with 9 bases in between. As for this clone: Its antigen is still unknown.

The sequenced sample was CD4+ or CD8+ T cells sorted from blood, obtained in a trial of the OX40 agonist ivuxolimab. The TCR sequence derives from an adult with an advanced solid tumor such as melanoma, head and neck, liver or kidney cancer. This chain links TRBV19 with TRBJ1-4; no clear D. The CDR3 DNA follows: TGTGCCAGTAGTACCAGATTGACAACTAATGAAAAACTGTTTTTT. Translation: CASSTRLTTNEKLFF.